This T cell receptor (beta chain) was documented in a study of T cell repertoires in cytomegalovirus infection. About the research overall: Newly reported HLA-C-restricted and thoroughly characterized HLA-B-restricted CMV epitopes were employed.

One entry per CDR3 protein, called by TCRdb with MiXCR from the reads. The repertoire includes around 710,000 distinct CDR3 sequences, 25% to 35% of them detected once, and around 14% sits in the top ten. Concerning this clonotype itself: What it binds is unknown.

Trimming stripped 5 bases from V and 0 bases from J, with 13 bases between. There are 15 residues in the CDR3. CDR1 and CDR2 from the germline V gene are SGHDN and FVKESK. Study findings and constraints: HLA-C-restricted CMV-specific TCR beta clonotypes prevailed in the ex vivo response.

This chain connects TRBV14 to TRBJ1-1; D unclear. The sequence was collected from a human donor in good health (CMV status not recorded). Some clones in this sample may be carry-over from other donors' samples. Sequenced material: cultured CD8+ T cells from PBMCs, taken from culture after CMV antigen stimulation. Here the CDR3 reads CASSSTGRMNTEAFF. The CDR3 DNA sequence: TGTGCCAGCAGCTCGACTGGACGGATGAACACTGAAGCTTTCTTT.